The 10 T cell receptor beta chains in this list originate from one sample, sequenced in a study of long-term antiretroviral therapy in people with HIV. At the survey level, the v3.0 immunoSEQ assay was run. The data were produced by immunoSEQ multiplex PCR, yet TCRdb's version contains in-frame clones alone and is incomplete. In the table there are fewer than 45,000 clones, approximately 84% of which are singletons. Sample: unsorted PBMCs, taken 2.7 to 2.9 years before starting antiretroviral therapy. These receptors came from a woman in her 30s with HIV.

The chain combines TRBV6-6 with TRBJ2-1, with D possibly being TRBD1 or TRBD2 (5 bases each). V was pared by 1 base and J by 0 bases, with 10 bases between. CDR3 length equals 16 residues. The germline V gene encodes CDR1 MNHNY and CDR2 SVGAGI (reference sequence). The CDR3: CASSYWGFTSYNEQFF. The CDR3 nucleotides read TGTGCCAGCAGTTACTGGGGGTTTACCTCCTACAATGAGCAGTTCTTC.

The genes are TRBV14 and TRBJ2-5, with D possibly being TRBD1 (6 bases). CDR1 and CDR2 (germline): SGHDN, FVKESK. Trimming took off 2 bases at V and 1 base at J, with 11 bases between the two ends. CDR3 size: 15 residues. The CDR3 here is CASSQQGWFQETQYF. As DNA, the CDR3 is TGTGCCAGCAGCCAACAGGGGTGGTTCCAAGAGACCCAGTACTTC.

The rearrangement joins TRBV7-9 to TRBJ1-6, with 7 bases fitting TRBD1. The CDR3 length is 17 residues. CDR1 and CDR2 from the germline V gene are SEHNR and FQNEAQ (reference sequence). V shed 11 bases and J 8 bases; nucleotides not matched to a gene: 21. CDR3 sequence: CAAQTPKTGTADSPLHF. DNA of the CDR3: TGTGCCGCACAAACCCCCAAAACCGGGACAGCGGATTCACCCCTCCACTTT.

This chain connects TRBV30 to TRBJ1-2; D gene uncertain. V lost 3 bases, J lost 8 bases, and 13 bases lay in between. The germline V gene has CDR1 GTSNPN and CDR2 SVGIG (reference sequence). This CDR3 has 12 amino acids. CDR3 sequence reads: CAWSPGASGYTF. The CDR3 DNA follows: TGTGCCTGGAGCCCGGGAGCCTCGGGCTACACCTTC. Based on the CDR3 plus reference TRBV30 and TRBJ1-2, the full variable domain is SQTIHQWPATLVQPVGSPLSLECTVEGTSNPNLYWYRQAAGRGLQLLFYSVGIGQISSEVPQNLSASRPQDRQFILSSKKLLLSDSGFYLCAWSPGASGYTFGSGTRLTVV.

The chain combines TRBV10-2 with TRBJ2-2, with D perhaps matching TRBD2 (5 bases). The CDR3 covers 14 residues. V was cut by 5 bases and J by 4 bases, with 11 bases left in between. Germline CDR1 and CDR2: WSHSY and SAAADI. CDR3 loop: CASSFAGLTGELFF. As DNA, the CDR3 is TGCGCCAGCAGTTTCGCGGGCCTCACCGGGGAGCTGTTTTTT.

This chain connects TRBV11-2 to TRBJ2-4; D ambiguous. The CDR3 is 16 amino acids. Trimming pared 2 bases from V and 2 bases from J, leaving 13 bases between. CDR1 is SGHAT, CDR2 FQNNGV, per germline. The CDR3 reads CASSLLWPRTKNIQYF. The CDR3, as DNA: TGTGCCAGCAGCTTATTATGGCCTCGGACCAAAAACATTCAGTACTTC.

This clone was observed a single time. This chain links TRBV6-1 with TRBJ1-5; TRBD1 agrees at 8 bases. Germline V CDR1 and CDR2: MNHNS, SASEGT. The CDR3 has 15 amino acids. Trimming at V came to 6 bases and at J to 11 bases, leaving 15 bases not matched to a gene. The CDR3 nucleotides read TGTGCCAGCAGAATTCAAGGACAGGGCTCCATGGCCCAGCATTTT. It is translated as CASRIQGQGSMAQHF.

The CDR3 DNA reads as TGTGCCAGCAGCACAGTCCAAAATCGGGAGCTGTTTTTT. Translated, it gives CASSTVQNRELFF. The J gene is TRBJ2-2, the V gene TRBV9; D is unclear. Trimming stripped 4 bases from V and 9 bases from J, with 13 bases between. CDR3 length: 13 residues. Germline V gene data show CDR1 as SGDLS and CDR2 as YYNGEE. The complete variable domain, with remaining parts taken from reference TRBV9 and TRBJ2-2, reads DSGVTQTPKHLITATGQRVTLRCSPRSGDLSVYWYQQSLDQGLQFLIQYYNGEERAKGNILERFSAQQFPDLHSELNLSSLELGDSALYFCASSTVQNRELFFGEGSRLTVL.

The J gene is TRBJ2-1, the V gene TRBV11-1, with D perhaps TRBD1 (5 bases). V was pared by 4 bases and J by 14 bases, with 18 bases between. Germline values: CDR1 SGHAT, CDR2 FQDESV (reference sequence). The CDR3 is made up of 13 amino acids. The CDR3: CASSSTGPPREFF. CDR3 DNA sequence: TGTGCCAGCAGCTCTACAGGACCACCAAGGGAGTTCTTC.

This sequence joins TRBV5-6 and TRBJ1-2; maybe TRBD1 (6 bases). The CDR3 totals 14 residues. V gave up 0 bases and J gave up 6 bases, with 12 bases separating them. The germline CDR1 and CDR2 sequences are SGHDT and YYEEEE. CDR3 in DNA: TGTGCCAGCAGCTTGGTGGCAGGGGACGATGGCTACACCTTC. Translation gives CASSLVAGDDGYTF.